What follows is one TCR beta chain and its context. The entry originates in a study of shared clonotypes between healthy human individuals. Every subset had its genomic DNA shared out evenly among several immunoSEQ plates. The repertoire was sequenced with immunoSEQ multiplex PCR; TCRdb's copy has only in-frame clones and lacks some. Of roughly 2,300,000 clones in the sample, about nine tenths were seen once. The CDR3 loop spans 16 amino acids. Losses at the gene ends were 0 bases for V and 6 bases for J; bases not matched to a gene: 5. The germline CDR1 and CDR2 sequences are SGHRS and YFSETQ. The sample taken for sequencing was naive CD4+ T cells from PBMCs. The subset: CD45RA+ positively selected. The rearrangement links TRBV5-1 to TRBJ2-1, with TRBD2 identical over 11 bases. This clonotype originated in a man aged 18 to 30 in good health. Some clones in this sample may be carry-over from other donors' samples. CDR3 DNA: TGCGCCAGCAGCTTGGGGACTAGCGGGTTCGGCAATGAGCAGTTCTTC. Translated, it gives CASSLGTSGFGNEQFF.